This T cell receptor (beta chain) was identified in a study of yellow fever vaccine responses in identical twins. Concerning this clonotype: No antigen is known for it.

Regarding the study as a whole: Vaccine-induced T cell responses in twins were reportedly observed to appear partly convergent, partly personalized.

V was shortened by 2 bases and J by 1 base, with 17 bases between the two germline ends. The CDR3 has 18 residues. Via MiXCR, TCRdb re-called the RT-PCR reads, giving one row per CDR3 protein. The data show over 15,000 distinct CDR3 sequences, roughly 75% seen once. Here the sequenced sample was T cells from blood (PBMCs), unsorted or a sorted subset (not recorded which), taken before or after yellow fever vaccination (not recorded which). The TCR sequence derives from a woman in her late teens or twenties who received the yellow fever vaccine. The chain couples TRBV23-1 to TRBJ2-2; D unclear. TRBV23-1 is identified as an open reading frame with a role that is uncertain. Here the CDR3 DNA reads TGCGCCAGCAGTCAAAGGTTCGACCTAAGTGAGAACACCGGGGAGCTGTTTTTT. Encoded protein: CASSQRFDLSENTGELFF.